This passage covers 25 T cell receptor beta chains from one sample sequenced in a study of shared clonotypes between healthy human individuals. CD45RO-negative, CCR7-positively selected cells formed the naive CD8 fraction, excluding terminally differentiated effector memory CD45RA+ cells. Measured with immunoSEQ multiplex PCR; TCRdb has only the in-frame clones, and not every one. The sample yields around 1,900,000 clones, 93% seen once. Sequencing was carried out using naive CD8+ T cells from PBMCs. Every receptor here comes from a man between 18 and 29 years old in good health. Some clones in this sample may be carry-over from other donors' samples.

The V and J genes are TRBV9 and TRBJ2-1; a possible D gene is TRBD1 (5 bases). Germline V lookup: CDR1 SGDLS, CDR2 YYNGEE. This CDR3 is built from 17 residues. The germline V and J ends were trimmed by 0 bases and 2 bases, with 15 bases remaining between them. The CDR3 loop is CASSVAVFDSTYNEQFF. CDR3 DNA sequence: TGTGCCAGCAGCGTAGCTGTCTTCGACAGCACCTACAATGAGCAGTTCTTC.

V gene TRBV27 combines with J gene TRBJ1-1, with D perhaps matching TRBD1 (6 bases). Germline V lookup: CDR1 MNHEY, CDR2 SMNVEV (reference sequence). Trimming shortened V by 8 bases and J by 7 bases, and 14 bases separated the two germline ends. The CDR3 spans 12 residues. The CDR3 DNA sequence: TGTGCCAGCGCCCCACAGGGAGTTGAAGCTTTCTTT. Its protein product is CASAPQGVEAFF.

This chain links TRBV10-2 with TRBJ2-3; 8 nucleotides align to TRBD2. After removal of 10 bases from V and 6 bases from J, the junction contained 12 bases not matched to a gene. This CDR3 is built from 14 residues. Germline CDR1 reads WSHSY; CDR2 reads SAAADI. The DNA of the CDR3 is TGCGCCACGGGGGTAGCGGGGTTCATGGATACGCAGTATTTT. It encodes CATGVAGFMDTQYF.

In nucleotides, the CDR3 is TGTGCCAGCAGTTTATTGGGGACCAAGGGGACCGGGGAGCTGTTTTTT. It specifies CASSLLGTKGTGELFF. The V call is TRBV27, the J call TRBJ2-2; TRBD1 or TRBD2 may be the D gene (5 bases each). The CDR3 has 16 amino acids. In germline, CDR1 is MNHEY, CDR2 SMNVEV (reference sequence). V was shortened by 1 base and J by 5 bases, with 14 bases between the two germline ends.

This clone was observed once. The J gene is TRBJ2-5, the V gene TRBV7-9, with D possibly TRBD2 on 5 matching bases. Trimming removed 5 bases from V and 5 bases from J, with 24 bases in between. The CDR3 length is 17 residues. The germline gives CDR1 SEHNR, CDR2 FQNEAQ (reference sequence). The CDR3 loop reads CASSPQTRAKVGETQYF. CDR3 bases: TGTGCCAGCAGCCCCCAAACTAGAGCTAAGGTCGGTGAGACCCAGTACTTC.

This clone was observed a single time. The gene calls are TRBV11-3 and TRBJ2-7, with D tentatively TRBD1 or TRBD2 (7 bases each). CDR3 length: 16 residues. CDR1 is SGHNT, CDR2 YENEEA, per germline. Trimming shortened V by 4 bases and J by 2 bases, and 18 bases separated the two germline ends. CDR3 nucleotide sequence: TGTGCCAGCAGCTCCCAGGGGGAGGGGAGGGCCTACGAGCAGTACTTC. The encoded protein is CASSSQGEGRAYEQYF. The variable domain in full, completed from reference TRBV11-3 and TRBJ2-7, reads EAGVVQSPRYKIIEKKQPVAFWCNPISGHNTLYWYLQNLGQGPELLIRYENEEAVDDSQLPKDRFSAERLKGVDSTLKIQPAELGDSAVYLCASSSQGEGRAYEQYFGPGTRLTVT.

This sequence joins TRBV7-7 and TRBJ1-1; D call uncertain. V lost 5 bases to trimming and J lost 1 base, with 14 bases between them. The CDR3 covers 15 residues. From germline, CDR1 is SSHAT and CDR2 FNYEAQ (reference sequence). Written as DNA, the CDR3 is TGTGCCAGCAGCCCACTTGGGGTACGGAACACTGAAGCTTTCTTT. The encoded protein is CASSPLGVRNTEAFF.

In DNA form, the CDR3 reads TGTGCCAGCAAAATTGGGGACCAAGAGACCCAGTACTTC. Translation gives CASKIGDQETQYF. The rearrangement joins TRBV5-4 to TRBJ2-5; D gene uncertain. Germline assignment: CDR1 SGHNT and CDR2 YYREEE (reference sequence). The ends were cut back, 6 bases at V and 0 bases at J, with 9 bases in the middle. The CDR3 is made up of 13 amino acids.

The genes are TRBV7-9 and TRBJ1-1; maybe TRBD1 (5 bases). CDR1 is SEHNR and CDR2 is FQNEAQ in the germline V gene (reference sequence). This CDR3 is 15 amino acids long. V was cut by 4 bases and J by 4 bases, with 16 bases left in between. The CDR3 sequence is CASSYSRGEGTEAFF. The CDR3 DNA is TGTGCCAGCAGCTATAGTCGGGGCGAGGGCACTGAAGCTTTCTTT.

This chain links TRBV28 with TRBJ1-1, with TRBD1 identical over 12 bases. The CDR3 runs to 16 residues. Germline-derived CDR1 and CDR2 are MDHEN and SYDVKM. The V segment lost 4 bases and the J segment 3 bases; nucleotides outside the gene matches: 6. CDR3 nucleotide sequence: TGTGCCAGCAGTTGGGACAGGGGGCAAGGGGACACTGAAGCTTTCTTT. As protein: CASSWDRGQGDTEAFF.

This rearrangement joins TRBV11-2 to TRBJ1-3; D remains ambiguous. The germline V gene has CDR1 SGHAT and CDR2 FQNNGV. With 3 bases removed from V and 2 bases from J, the gap between germline ends came to 14 bases. This CDR3 is 16 amino acids long. The CDR3 DNA sequence: TGTGCCAGCAGCTTTACGCGCCTAACAACTGGAAACACCATATATTTT. Translating it yields CASSFTRLTTGNTIYF.

The chain combines TRBV6-6 with TRBJ2-1; TRBD2 might be the D (5 bases). Germline lookup yields CDR1 MNHNY and CDR2 SVGAGI (reference sequence). V gave up 3 bases and J gave up 15 bases, with 18 bases separating them. The CDR3 loop spans 13 amino acids. The CDR3 region has the DNA TGTGCCAGCAGTTATAATCCAGGCGGGTCCGGGTTCTTC. It is translated as CASSYNPGGSGFF.

This chain uses TRBV6-5 with TRBJ1-5; D possibly corresponds to TRBD1 (5 bases). Germline CDR1 and CDR2: MNHEY and SVGAGI. The CDR3 covers 15 residues. With 6 bases removed from V and 0 bases from J, the gap between germline ends came to 12 bases. In DNA, the CDR3 is TGTGCCAGCAGCCCCTGGGGGGATAGCAATCAGCCCCAGCATTTT. Residues: CASSPWGDSNQPQHF.

This clone has only one observation. The V call is TRBV10-3, the J call TRBJ2-3; 9 positions agree with TRBD1. The CDR3 length is 14 residues. Germline CDR1 reads ENHRY; CDR2 reads SYGVKD. Unmatched junction bases numbered 0, after V lost 2 bases and J lost 3 bases. CDR3 coding DNA: TGTGCCATCAGTGAGGACAGGGGGACAGATACGCAGTATTTT. Its translation: CAISEDRGTDTQYF.

This clone was recorded only once. The genes are TRBV14 and TRBJ1-1; 10 bases map to TRBD1. V was pared by 6 bases and J by 0 bases, with 13 bases of the junction left unmatched. Germline V gene data show CDR1 as SGHDN and CDR2 as FVKESK. The CDR3 is 18 amino acids. In DNA, the CDR3 is TGTGCCAGCAGTCCAATCCGGGACAGGGGTAGAATGAACACTGAAGCTTTCTTT. It translates to CASSPIRDRGRMNTEAFF.

Concerning this clone itself: Other nucleotide sequences in the sample specify the same CDR3. The chain links TRBV6-1 to TRBJ2-7; unclear D gene. V shed 1 base and J shed 4 bases, with 5 bases lying between them. Germline V gene sequence: CDR1 MNHNS, CDR2 SASEGT. This CDR3 has 12 amino acids. CDR3 in amino acids: CASSEGGYEQYF. CDR3 DNA sequence: TGTGCCAGCAGTGAAGGCGGTTACGAGCAGTACTTC.

Only a few counts were recorded for this clone. This chain joins TRBV28 and TRBJ1-4; a possible D gene is TRBD1 (5 bases). There are 13 residues in the CDR3. Germline V CDR1 and CDR2: MDHEN, SYDVKM. V was pared by 6 bases and J by 7 bases, with 12 bases between. The CDR3, as DNA: TGTGCCAGCAGCCCGGGACGGGGTGAAAAACTGTTTTTT. This translates into CASSPGRGEKLFF.

This rearrangement joins TRBV6-5 to TRBJ1-2, with unresolved D. In germline, CDR1 is MNHEY, CDR2 SVGAGI. The germline V and J ends were trimmed by 0 bases and 7 bases, with 15 bases remaining between them. CDR3 length: 15 residues. CDR3 nucleotide sequence: TGTGCCAGCAGTTACTCGATAGGCGAAACGCTTGGCTACACCTTC. It translates to CASSYSIGETLGYTF.

Comment on this clone: A read error may explain this, as a much larger clone is one base away. Other DNA sequences of this sample code for an identical CDR3. The chain couples TRBV6-1 to TRBJ2-7; D is undetermined. Germline CDR1 MNHNS, CDR2 SASEGT. V shed 5 bases and J shed 0 bases, with 2 bases lying between them. This CDR3 is 11 amino acids long. The CDR3 sequence: CASSNSYEQYF. CDR3 bases: TGTGCCAGCAGTAACTCCTACGAGCAGTACTTC.

The chain joins TRBV7-9 to TRBJ1-2, with D maybe TRBD1 (5 bases). Germline V gene data show CDR1 as SEHNR and CDR2 as FQNEAQ (reference sequence). CDR3 length: 15 amino acids. Between the trimmed V and J ends, which lost 5 bases and 4 bases, there was a span of 17 bases. CDR3 sequence: CASSRGVGRGYGYTF. The DNA for the CDR3 is TGTGCCAGCAGCCGGGGGGTAGGGAGAGGCTATGGCTACACCTTC.

The gene calls are TRBV9 and TRBJ1-2; D ambiguous. V dropped 1 base and J dropped 6 bases, with 16 bases sitting between them. Germline CDR1 reads SGDLS; CDR2 reads YYNGEE. CDR3 size: 15 residues. CDR3 loop: CASSVSFEGRDGYTF. CDR3 nucleotide sequence: TGTGCCAGCAGCGTATCCTTTGAGGGCCGCGATGGCTACACCTTC.

The chain is built from TRBV9 and TRBJ2-2; no reliable D call. V lost 0 bases to trimming and J lost 4 bases, with 13 bases between them. The V gene's germline CDR1 is SGDLS and CDR2 YYNGEE. The CDR3 length is 16 residues. CDR3 region: CASSVEDTLGTGELFF. The CDR3 DNA reads as TGTGCCAGCAGCGTAGAAGACACCTTGGGCACCGGGGAGCTGTTTTTT.

V gene TRBV27 combines with J gene TRBJ2-1; D remains unclear. This CDR3 is 15 amino acids long. V shed 6 bases and J shed 6 bases, with 18 bases lying between them. Germline V CDR1 and CDR2: MNHEY, SMNVEV (reference sequence). DNA for the CDR3: TGTGCCAGCAGCCTCCAAATGTACCTCCTCAATGAGCAGTTCTTC. Translated, it gives CASSLQMYLLNEQFF.

The chain recombines TRBV7-8 with TRBJ1-1; 8 bases agree with TRBD1. The CDR3 runs 15 residues. Per germline, CDR1 SGHVS and CDR2 FQNEAQ. The ends lost 4 bases at V and 10 bases at J; junction bases unmatched: 14. The CDR3 spells CASSSRTGRNGGAFF. The CDR3 DNA is TGTGCCAGCAGCTCGAGGACAGGGCGAAATGGCGGAGCTTTCTTT.

This rearrangement joins TRBV28 to TRBJ2-7; D may be TRBD2 (6 bases). Trimming took 5 bases from V and 0 from J, leaving 17 bases between them. CDR1 is MDHEN, CDR2 SYDVKM, per germline. This CDR3 comprises 16 residues. This CDR3 is CASSNFRVEGSYEQYF. As DNA, the CDR3 is TGTGCCAGCAGTAACTTCAGGGTGGAGGGCTCCTACGAGCAGTACTTC.